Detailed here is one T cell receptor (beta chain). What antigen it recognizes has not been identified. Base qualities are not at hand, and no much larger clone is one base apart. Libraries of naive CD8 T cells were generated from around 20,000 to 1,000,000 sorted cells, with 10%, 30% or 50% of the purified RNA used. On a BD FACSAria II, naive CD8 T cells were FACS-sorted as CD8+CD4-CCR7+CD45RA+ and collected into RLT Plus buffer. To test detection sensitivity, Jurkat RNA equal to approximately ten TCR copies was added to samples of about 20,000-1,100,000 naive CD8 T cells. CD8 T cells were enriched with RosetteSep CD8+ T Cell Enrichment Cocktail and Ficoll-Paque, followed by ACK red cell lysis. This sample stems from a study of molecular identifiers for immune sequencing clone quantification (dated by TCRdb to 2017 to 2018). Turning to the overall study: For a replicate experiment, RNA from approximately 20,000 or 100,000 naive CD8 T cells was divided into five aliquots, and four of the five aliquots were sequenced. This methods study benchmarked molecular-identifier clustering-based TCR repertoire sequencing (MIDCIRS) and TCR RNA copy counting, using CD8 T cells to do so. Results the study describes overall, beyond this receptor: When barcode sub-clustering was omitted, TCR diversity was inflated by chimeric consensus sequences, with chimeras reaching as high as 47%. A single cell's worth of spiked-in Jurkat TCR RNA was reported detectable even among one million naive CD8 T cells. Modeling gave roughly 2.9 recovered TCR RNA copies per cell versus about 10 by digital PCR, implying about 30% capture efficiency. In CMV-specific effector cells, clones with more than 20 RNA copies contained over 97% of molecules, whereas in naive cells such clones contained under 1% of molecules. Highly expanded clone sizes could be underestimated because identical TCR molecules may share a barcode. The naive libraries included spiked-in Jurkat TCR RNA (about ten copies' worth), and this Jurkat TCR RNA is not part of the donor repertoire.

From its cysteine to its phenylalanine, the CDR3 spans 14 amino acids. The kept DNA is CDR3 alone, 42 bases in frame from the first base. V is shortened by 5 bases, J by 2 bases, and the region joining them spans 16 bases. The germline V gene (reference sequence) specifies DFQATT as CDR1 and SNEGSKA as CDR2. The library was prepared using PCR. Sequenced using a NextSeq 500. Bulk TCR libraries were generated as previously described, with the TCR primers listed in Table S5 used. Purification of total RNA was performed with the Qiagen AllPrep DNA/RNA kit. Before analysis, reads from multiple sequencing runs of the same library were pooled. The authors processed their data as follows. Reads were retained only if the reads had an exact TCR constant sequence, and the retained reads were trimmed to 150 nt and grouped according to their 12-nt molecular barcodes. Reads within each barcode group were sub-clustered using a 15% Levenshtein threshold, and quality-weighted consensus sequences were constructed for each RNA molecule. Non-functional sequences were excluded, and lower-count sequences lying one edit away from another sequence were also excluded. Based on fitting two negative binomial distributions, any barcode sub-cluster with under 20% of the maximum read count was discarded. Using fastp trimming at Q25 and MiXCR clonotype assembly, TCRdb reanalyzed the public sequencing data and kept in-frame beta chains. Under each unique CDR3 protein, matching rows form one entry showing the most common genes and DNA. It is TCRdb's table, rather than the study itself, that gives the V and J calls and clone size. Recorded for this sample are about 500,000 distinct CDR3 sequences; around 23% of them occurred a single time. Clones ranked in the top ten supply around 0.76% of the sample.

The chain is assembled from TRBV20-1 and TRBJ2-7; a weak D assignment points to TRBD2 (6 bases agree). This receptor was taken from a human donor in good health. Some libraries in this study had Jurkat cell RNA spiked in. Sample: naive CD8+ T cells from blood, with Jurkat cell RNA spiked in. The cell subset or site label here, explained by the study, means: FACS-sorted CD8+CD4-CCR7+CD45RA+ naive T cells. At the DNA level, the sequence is TGCAGTGCTCGACTATCTAGCGATCCCTACGAGCAGTACTTC. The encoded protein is CSARLSSDPYEQYF.